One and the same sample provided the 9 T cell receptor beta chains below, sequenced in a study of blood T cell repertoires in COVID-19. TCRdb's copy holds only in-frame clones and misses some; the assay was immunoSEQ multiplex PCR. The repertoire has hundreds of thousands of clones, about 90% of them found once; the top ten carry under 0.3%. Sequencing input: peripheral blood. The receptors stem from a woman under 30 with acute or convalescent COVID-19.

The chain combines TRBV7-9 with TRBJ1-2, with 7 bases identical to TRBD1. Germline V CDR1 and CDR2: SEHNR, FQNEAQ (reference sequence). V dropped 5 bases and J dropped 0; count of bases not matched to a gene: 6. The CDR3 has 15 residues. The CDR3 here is CASSAPGQSNYGYTF. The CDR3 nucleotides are TGTGCCAGCAGCGCCCCGGGACAGTCTAACTATGGCTACACCTTC.

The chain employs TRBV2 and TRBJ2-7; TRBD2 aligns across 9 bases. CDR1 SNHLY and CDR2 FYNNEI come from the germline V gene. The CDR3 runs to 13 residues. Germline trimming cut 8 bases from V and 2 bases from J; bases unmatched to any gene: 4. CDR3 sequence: CASGRGGTYEQYF. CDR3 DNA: TGTGCCAGCGGGCGGGGGGGAACCTACGAGCAGTACTTC.

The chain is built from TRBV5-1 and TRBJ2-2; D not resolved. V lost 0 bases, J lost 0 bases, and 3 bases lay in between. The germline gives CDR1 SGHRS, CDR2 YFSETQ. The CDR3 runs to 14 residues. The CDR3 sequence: CASSLGTNTGELFF. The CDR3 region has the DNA TGCGCCAGCAGCTTGGGTACGAACACCGGGGAGCTGTTTTTT.

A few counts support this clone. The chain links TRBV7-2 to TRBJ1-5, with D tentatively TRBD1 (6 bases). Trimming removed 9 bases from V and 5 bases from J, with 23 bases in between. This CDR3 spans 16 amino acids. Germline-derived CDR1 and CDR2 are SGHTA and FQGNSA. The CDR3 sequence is CARAGTNFLWDQPQHF. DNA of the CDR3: TGTGCCAGAGCCGGGACAAATTTTCTCTGGGATCAGCCCCAGCATTTT. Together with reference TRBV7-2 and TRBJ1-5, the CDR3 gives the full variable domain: GAGVSQSPSNKVTEKGKDVELRCDPISGHTALYWYRQSLGQGLEFLIYFQGNSAPDKSGLPSDRFSAERTGGSVSTLTIQRTQQEDSAVYLCARAGTNFLWDQPQHFGDGTRLSIL.

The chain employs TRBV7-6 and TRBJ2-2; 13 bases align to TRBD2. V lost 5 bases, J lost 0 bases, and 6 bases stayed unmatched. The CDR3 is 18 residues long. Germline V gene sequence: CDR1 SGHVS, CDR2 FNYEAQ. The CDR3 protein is CASSVRLAGGSNTGELFF. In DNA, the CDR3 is TGTGCCAGCAGCGTGCGACTAGCGGGGGGTTCGAACACCGGGGAGCTGTTTTTT.

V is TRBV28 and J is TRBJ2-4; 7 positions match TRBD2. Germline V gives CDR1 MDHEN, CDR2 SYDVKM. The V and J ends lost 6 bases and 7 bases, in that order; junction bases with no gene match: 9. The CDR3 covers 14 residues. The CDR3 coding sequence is TGTGCCAGCAGCTATGAAGTTAGCGGGAACATTCAGTACTTC. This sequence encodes CASSYEVSGNIQYF.

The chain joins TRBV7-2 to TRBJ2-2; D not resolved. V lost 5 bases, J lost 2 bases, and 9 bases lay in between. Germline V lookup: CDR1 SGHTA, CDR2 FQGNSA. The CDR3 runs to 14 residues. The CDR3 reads CASSAVSNTGELFF. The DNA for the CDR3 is TGTGCCAGCAGCGCGGTTAGTAACACCGGGGAGCTGTTTTTT.

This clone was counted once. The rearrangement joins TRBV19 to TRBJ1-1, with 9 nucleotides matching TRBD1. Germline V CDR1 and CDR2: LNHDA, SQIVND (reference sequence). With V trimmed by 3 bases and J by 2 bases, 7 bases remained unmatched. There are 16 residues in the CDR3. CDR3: CASSITRDRVNTEAFF. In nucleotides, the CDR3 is TGTGCCAGTAGTATCACCCGGGACAGGGTCAACACTGAAGCTTTCTTT. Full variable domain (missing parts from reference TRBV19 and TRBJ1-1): DGGITQSPKYLFRKEGQNVTLSCEQNLNHDAMYWYRQDPGQGLRLIYYSQIVNDFQKGDIAEGYSVSREKKESFPLTVTSAQKNPTAFYLCASSITRDRVNTEAFFGQGTRLTVV.

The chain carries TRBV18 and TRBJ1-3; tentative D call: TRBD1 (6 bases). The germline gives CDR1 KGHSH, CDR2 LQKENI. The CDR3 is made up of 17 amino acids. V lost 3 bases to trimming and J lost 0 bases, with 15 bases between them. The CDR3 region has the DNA TGTGCCAGCTCACCTTATCGGACAGAAACCTCTGGAAACACCATATATTTT. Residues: CASSPYRTETSGNTIYF.